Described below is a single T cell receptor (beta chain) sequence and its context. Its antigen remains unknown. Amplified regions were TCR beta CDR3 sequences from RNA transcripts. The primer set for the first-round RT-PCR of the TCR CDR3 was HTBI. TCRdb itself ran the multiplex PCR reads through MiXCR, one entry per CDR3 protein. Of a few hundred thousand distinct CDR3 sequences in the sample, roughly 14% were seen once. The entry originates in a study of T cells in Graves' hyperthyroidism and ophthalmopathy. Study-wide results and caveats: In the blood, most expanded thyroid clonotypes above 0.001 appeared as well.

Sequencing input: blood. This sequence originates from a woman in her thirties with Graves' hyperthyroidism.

In DNA form, the CDR3 reads TGTGCCAGCAGGTCCCATGGGTCCCCGGCGATAAACACTGAAGCTTTCTTT. This translates into CASRSHGSPAINTEAFF. The gene calls are TRBV9 and TRBJ1-1; D is unclear. V lost 5 bases and J lost 2, with 22 bases in between. This CDR3 is built from 17 residues. Looked up from germline, CDR1 is SGDLS and CDR2 is YYNGEE.